The sequence of this T cell receptor (beta chain) was determined in a study of T cells after yellow fever vaccination. Note on this clonotype: A much larger clone is a single base away; this may be a read error.

MiXCR, run by TCRdb on the 5' RACE reads, gives a single entry per CDR3 protein. The sample contains roughly 120,000 distinct CDR3 sequences, 7.4% of which appear only once. The source of this sequence is a man aged 18 to 35 who received the YFV17D yellow fever vaccine. The sequences come from CD4+ T cells sorted from PBMCs, collected 9 to 11 days after the first yellow fever vaccination.

CDR3 residues: CASRLGADTQYF. In DNA form, the CDR3 reads TGTGCCTCCAGATTAGGGGCAGATACGCAGTATTTT. The V gene is TRBV12-3 or TRBV12-4, the J gene TRBJ2-3, with D maybe TRBD1 (5 bases). Trimming took 11 bases from V and 4 from J, leaving 13 bases between them. This CDR3 region has 12 residues.